The clone carrying this T cell receptor (beta chain) was counted a few times. Its antigen remains unknown. Isolated RNA was reverse transcribed in full, so expressed TCRB transcripts were sequenced. Data came from immunoSEQ multiplex PCR; TCRdb stores just in-frame clones and leaves some out. The sample has about 930,000 clones; 15% to 20% are singletons. The data stem from a study of beta chain features in type 1 diabetes. Study-wide context: In all, some 100,000,000 sorted cells from all samples were analyzed.

The germline CDR1 and CDR2 sequences are MDHEN and SYDVKM. The CDR3 spans 12 residues. Study-level points and caveats: Shorter templates may be favored by PCR, equally so in patients and controls. VDJ junctions sequenced from type 1 diabetes patients showed fewer insertions and more deletions.

This sequence originates from a young woman in good health. Input material: naive CD4+ T cells from blood. The rearrangement links TRBV28 to TRBJ1-2; D is unresolved. The chain's CDR3 is CAVQRYNYGYTF. DNA of the CDR3: TGTGCTGTTCAACGGTATAACTATGGCTACACCTTC.